Presented here are 24 T cell receptor beta chains from one specimen sequenced in a study of blood T cell repertoires in COVID-19. Clones were read by immunoSEQ multiplex PCR, and TCRdb kept only the in-frame ones, dropping some. The data contain fewer than 150,000 clones, around 83% of them seen just once; the ten biggest clones take up roughly 18%. The sequencing input was PBMCs or T cells enriched from blood (not recorded which). The receptors derive from a young man who had recovered from COVID-19.

V is TRBV10-3 and J is TRBJ1-6, with 8 bases lining up with TRBD1. The CDR3 sequence is 14 residues long. V lost 7 bases and J lost 9; bases outside the gene matches: 8. CDR1 is ENHRY, CDR2 SYGVKD, per germline. This chain's CDR3 is CAITRDRGGSPLHF. The CDR3 DNA is TGTGCCATCACCCGAGACAGGGGAGGTTCACCCCTCCACTTT.

The chain has TRBV11-3 and TRBJ2-3; D is perhaps TRBD1 (6 bases). The CDR3 is made up of 13 amino acids. The germline V gene encodes CDR1 SGHNT and CDR2 YENEEA. Trimming stripped 5 bases from V and 6 bases from J, with 12 bases between. The CDR3 DNA is TGTGCCAGCAGCCCGACAGGTATTGATACGCAGTATTTT. Translation gives CASSPTGIDTQYF.

J is TRBJ1-1 and V is TRBV15; possibly TRBD1 for D (5 bases). In germline, CDR1 is LNHNV, CDR2 YYDKDF (reference sequence). CDR3 length: 16 residues. Trimming shortened V by 3 bases and J by 6 bases, and 20 bases separated the two germline ends. The CDR3 loop reads CATSRVDTVGGAEAFF. CDR3 DNA: TGTGCCACCAGCAGGGTCGACACGGTCGGAGGGGCTGAAGCTTTCTTT.

The V gene is TRBV3-1 (or the pseudogene TRBV3-2), the J gene TRBJ1-1, with a weak D call TRBD1 (5 bases). The V end was cut by 1 base, the J end by 1 base, with 7 bases between. Germline CDR1 and CDR2: LGHDT and YNNKEL (reference sequence). The CDR3 covers 14 residues. The chain's CDR3 is CASSQVRGNTEAFF. The CDR3 DNA sequence: TGTGCCAGCAGCCAAGTAAGGGGGAACACTGAAGCTTTCTTT.

The J gene is TRBJ2-3, the V gene TRBV18, with 8 bases lining up with TRBD2. Germline CDR1 and CDR2: KGHSH and LQKENI. The CDR3 loop spans 17 amino acids. Germline trimming cut 2 bases from V and 2 bases from J; bases unmatched to any gene: 9. The chain's CDR3 is CASSPNGGARNTDTQYF. The DNA for the CDR3 is TGTGCCAGCTCACCAAACGGGGGGGCCCGAAACACAGATACGCAGTATTTT.

The gene calls are TRBV19 and TRBJ1-5, with TRBD1 as a possible D gene (5 bases). V was pared by 1 base and J by 4 bases, with 11 bases between. Germline V gives CDR1 LNHDA, CDR2 SQIVND (reference sequence). The CDR3 sequence is 15 residues long. The CDR3 DNA follows: TGTGCCAGTAGTATAGCCGGGGGAGCAAATCAGCCCCAGCATTTT. Amino acid sequence: CASSIAGGANQPQHF. Drawing the rest from reference TRBV19 and TRBJ1-5, the complete variable domain is DGGITQSPKYLFRKEGQNVTLSCEQNLNHDAMYWYRQDPGQGLRLIYYSQIVNDFQKGDIAEGYSVSREKKESFPLTVTSAQKNPTAFYLCASSIAGGANQPQHFGDGTRLSIL.

The rearrangement joins TRBV5-1 to TRBJ2-4; weak D call: TRBD2 (5 bases). Germline loops: CDR1 SGHRS, CDR2 YFSETQ. CDR3 length: 13 residues. V was pared by 2 bases and J by 7 bases, with 10 bases between. In nucleotides, the CDR3 is TGCGCCAGCAGCTTCGACGGGAATAACATTCAGTACTTC. This codes for CASSFDGNNIQYF.

This sequence joins TRBV6-5 and TRBJ2-7; 10 bases fit TRBD1. After removal of 5 bases from V and 8 bases from J, the junction contained 6 bases not matched to a gene. CDR1 and CDR2 from the germline V gene are MNHEY and SVGAGI. This CDR3 is built from 13 residues. The CDR3 DNA is TGTGCCAGCAGTCTCGGGACAGGGGACAAGCAGTACGTC. This codes for CASSLGTGDKQYV.

CDR3 loop: CASSVEGLEVGNEQFF. CDR3 nucleotide sequence: TGTGCCAGCAGCGTAGAGGGACTAGAAGTGGGAAATGAGCAGTTCTTC. The genes are TRBV9 and TRBJ2-1; 8 bases line up with TRBD2. V dropped 0 bases and J dropped 7; count of bases not matched to a gene: 9. CDR1 and CDR2 (germline): SGDLS, YYNGEE. CDR3 length: 16 residues.

The chain is built from TRBV5-4 and TRBJ2-2, with D perhaps TRBD1 (6 bases). In germline, CDR1 is SGHNT, CDR2 YYREEE (reference sequence). The V end was cut by 0 bases, the J end by 2 bases, with 8 bases between. The CDR3 consists of 15 residues. In DNA, the CDR3 is TGTGCCAGCAGCTTGGCGGGACAAAACACCGGGGAGCTGTTTTTT. Residues: CASSLAGQNTGELFF.

This chain joins TRBV5-1 and TRBJ1-2, with a possible D match to TRBD1 (6 bases). CDR3 length equals 16 residues. V shed 9 bases and J shed 3 bases, with 24 bases lying between them. Germline assignment: CDR1 SGHRS and CDR2 YFSETQ. Here the CDR3 reads CATSGGQGGFDYGYTF. Here the CDR3 DNA reads TGCGCCACCTCCGGGGGGCAAGGGGGGTTCGACTATGGCTACACCTTC.

This chain connects TRBV19 to TRBJ1-1; 7 bases agree with TRBD1. The trim removed 3 bases at V and 8 bases at J, leaving 6 bases unmatched. Germline V gene data show CDR1 as LNHDA and CDR2 as SQIVND (reference sequence). CDR3 length: 13 residues. The CDR3 coding sequence is TGTGCCAGTAGTATTACACAGGGGCGGGAAGCTTTCTTT. Its translation: CASSITQGREAFF.

The chain joins TRBV10-2 to TRBJ1-1; tentatively, D is TRBD1 (5 bases). Germline CDR1 WSHSY, CDR2 SAAADI. The V gene lost 0 bases and the J gene lost 4 bases, with 12 bases spanning the gap. This CDR3 has 15 amino acids. Here the CDR3 DNA reads TGCGCCAGCAGTGAGTCGACATATACAGGCACTGAAGCTTTCTTT. Amino acid sequence: CASSESTYTGTEAFF.

The CDR3 region has the DNA TGTGCCAGCAGTTTATCGAGGGACAATCCTTACAATGAGCAGTTCTTC. This sequence encodes CASSLSRDNPYNEQFF. The chain links TRBV27 to TRBJ2-1; a possible D gene is TRBD1 (6 bases). V was cut by 0 bases and J by 4 bases, with 13 bases left in between. Germline values: CDR1 MNHEY, CDR2 SMNVEV (reference sequence). The CDR3 contains 16 residues.

The chain employs TRBV5-4 and TRBJ2-1; 8 bases agree with TRBD2. V lost 4 bases and J lost 7; bases outside the gene matches: 13. Germline V lookup: CDR1 SGHNT, CDR2 YYREEE (reference sequence). The CDR3 has 16 residues. DNA for the CDR3: TGTGCCAGCAGCCGGGGGGGTAGCGGCGATACAAATGAGCAGTTCTTC. As protein: CASSRGGSGDTNEQFF. The whole variable domain, remainder taken from reference TRBV5-4 and TRBJ2-1, is ETGVTQSPTHLIKTRGQQVTLRCSSQSGHNTVSWYQQALGQGPQFIFQYYREEENGRGNFPPRFSGLQFPNYSSELNVNALELDDSALYLCASSRGGSGDTNEQFFGPGTRLTVL.

This chain links TRBV7-9 with TRBJ2-2, with D tentatively TRBD1 (6 bases). The V end was cut by 1 base, the J end by 4 bases, with 10 bases between. Germline values: CDR1 SEHNR, CDR2 FQNEAQ (reference sequence). CDR3 length: 15 residues. This CDR3 is CASSLGLDSTGELFF. CDR3 nucleotide sequence: TGTGCCAGCAGCTTAGGCCTGGACAGCACCGGGGAGCTGTTTTTT.

The rearrangement uses TRBV19 and TRBJ2-7, with TRBD2 matching 7 bases. Germline values: CDR1 LNHDA, CDR2 SQIVND (reference sequence). With V trimmed by 7 bases and J by 3 bases, 18 bases remained unmatched. The CDR3 extends over 17 amino acids. DNA for the CDR3: TGTGCCAGTACCCCAATTAGGGAGCGGGGATGTGACTACGAGCAGTACGTC. This sequence encodes CASTPIRERGCDYEQYV.

The CDR3 nucleotides read TGCGCCAGCAGCCGCCCCTTCCGGACTAGCGGGGACGAGCAGTACGTC. As protein: CASSRPFRTSGDEQYV. This chain joins TRBV4-1 and TRBJ2-7; TRBD2 agrees at 12 bases. J was trimmed by 5 bases and V by 4 bases; bases with no gene match: 9. The CDR3 contains 16 residues. Germline V gives CDR1 MGHRA, CDR2 YSYEKL.

This clone was seen a single time. The gene calls are TRBV27 and TRBJ2-6, with D possibly being TRBD1 (6 bases). The CDR3 loop spans 16 amino acids. V was pared by 0 bases and J by 4 bases, with 10 bases between. The germline CDR1 and CDR2 sequences are MNHEY and SMNVEV (reference sequence). This CDR3 reads CASSLSGAAGANVLTF. The DNA for the CDR3 is TGTGCCAGCAGTTTATCGGGGGCGGCCGGGGCCAACGTCCTGACTTTC.

This chain joins TRBV5-1 and TRBJ1-1; 7 nucleotides agree with TRBD1. The V and J ends lost 6 bases and 1 base, in that order; junction bases with no gene match: 9. The CDR3 extends over 15 amino acids. Germline V gene lookup returns CDR1 SGHRS and CDR2 YFSETQ. The CDR3 loop is CASNTQTGPNTEAFF. CDR3 DNA: TGCGCCAGCAACACCCAGACAGGGCCGAACACTGAAGCTTTCTTT.

This CDR3 reads CASSSGHQGGELFF. In DNA form, the CDR3 reads TGTGCCAGCAGCTCCGGACACCAAGGCGGGGAGCTGTTTTTT. This rearrangement joins TRBV3-1 (or the pseudogene TRBV3-2) to TRBJ2-2, with D possibly TRBD1 on 5 matching bases. The V gene's germline CDR1 is LGHDT and CDR2 YNNKEL (reference sequence). The CDR3 spans 14 residues. V shed 5 bases and J shed 7 bases, with 14 bases lying between them.

This clone was detected a few times. The gene calls are TRBV4-2 and TRBJ1-5; D is uncertain. V lost 1 base and J lost 4, with 17 bases in between. Germline V gene data show CDR1 as LGHNA and CDR2 as YNFKEQ. The CDR3 extends over 17 amino acids. CDR3 amino acids: CASSQALVERSNQPQHF. In DNA form, the CDR3 reads TGTGCCAGCAGCCAAGCCCTCGTTGAACGGTCGAATCAGCCCCAGCATTTT.

The rearrangement links TRBV5-4 to TRBJ1-2, with TRBD1 matching 10 bases. V was pared by 4 bases and J by 6 bases, with 9 bases of the junction left unmatched. Germline V CDR1 and CDR2: SGHNT, YYREEE (reference sequence). CDR3 length: 15 amino acids. The DNA for the CDR3 is TGTGCCAGCAGCCCGGTGGGACAGGGGCCCCATGGCTACACCTTC. This gives the protein CASSPVGQGPHGYTF. Full variable domain (outside the CDR3, taken from reference TRBV5-4 and TRBJ1-2): ETGVTQSPTHLIKTRGQQVTLRCSSQSGHNTVSWYQQALGQGPQFIFQYYREEENGRGNFPPRFSGLQFPNYSSELNVNALELDDSALYLCASSPVGQGPHGYTFGSGTRLTVV.

The rearrangement joins TRBV10-1 to TRBJ2-3; 9 bases are shared with TRBD2. The CDR3 loop spans 15 amino acids. The trim removed 0 bases at V and 4 bases at J, leaving 2 bases unmatched. Looked up from germline, CDR1 is WNHNN and CDR2 is SYGVQD (reference sequence). CDR3 region: CASSESGLAADTQYF. The CDR3 DNA is TGCGCCAGCAGTGAGTCGGGACTAGCAGCAGATACGCAGTATTTT.